The 13 T cell receptor beta chains in this list originate from one sample, sequenced in a study of CD8+ T cells in alopecia areata. It was cDNA, reverse transcribed from extracted RNA, that served as the sequencing template. TCRdb's table, derived via immunoSEQ multiplex PCR, lists solely in-frame clones and lacks some. The sample lists 200,000 to 300,000 clones, none appearing once, the ten largest making up roughly 1.2%. After pooling, cutaneous lymph node cells were sorted with CD4, CD8alpha, NKG2D, NKG2ACE and other markers. The sample consisted of CD4+ T cells sorted from a lymph node. The receptors originated from a C3H/HeJ mouse with alopecia areata. The mouse line has the MHC haplotype H2-k.

To note about this clone: All gene names here are mouse names. From the germline J gene comes the end of the CDR3, since the read stops 4 residues before it. The chain has TRBV5 and TRBJ2-7; 13 bases are a match to TRBD2. Germline V gene data show CDR1 as LGHNA and CDR2 as YNLKQL (reference sequence). CDR3 length: 16 amino acids. This chain's CDR3 is CASSQDTGLGGDEQYF. The DNA read from the CDR3 is TGTGCCAGCAGCCAAGATACGGGACTGGGGGGGGAT.

For this clone: Any gene name here is a mouse gene name. The read falls 4 residues short of the CDR3 end, and the missing part is taken from the germline J gene. The same CDR3 is also encoded by other DNA sequences in this sample. The rearrangement links TRBV1 to TRBJ2-3, with 9 bases identical to TRBD1. J gave up 0 bases and V 3 bases, and 1 base lay outside the gene matches. CDR1 is NSQYPW, CDR2 LRSPGD, per germline (reference sequence). This CDR3 has 15 amino acids. CDR3 DNA, as far as it was read: TGCACCTGCAGTGCCGACAGGGGGAGTGCAGAA. Translation gives CTCSADRGSAE. The full-length CDR3 reads as CTCSADRGSAETLYF. Supplemented by reference TRBV1 and TRBJ2-3, the full variable domain reads VTLLEQNPRWRLVPRGQAVNLRCILKNSQYPWMSWYQQDLQKQLQWLFTLRSPGDKEVKSLPGADYLATRVTDTELRLQVANMSQGRTLYCTCSADRGSAETLYFGSGTRLTVL.

In regard to this clone: The gene names here belong to mouse. The sequence runs out 4 residues before the end of the CDR3; the remainder is reconstructed from the germline J gene. Other DNA sequences in this specimen translate into the identical CDR3. The chain uses TRBV13-2 and TRBJ2-2; tentative D call: TRBD1 (6 bases). Germline CDR1 reads NNHNN; CDR2 reads SYGAGS (reference sequence). The CDR3 has 15 residues. Trimming left V 0 bases short and J 2 bases short, with 8 bases between. The CDR3 bases that were read are TGTGCCAGCGGTGATGCCACAGGGAACACCGGG. Its protein is CASGDATGNTG. The CDR3, in full, reads CASGDATGNTGQLYF.

Of note for this clone: Mouse names are used for the genes. Read coverage stops 4 residues before the CDR3 terminus; the germline J gene supplies the remainder. The chain combines TRBV1 with TRBJ2-5, with D perhaps matching TRBD2 (6 bases). The CDR3 length is 13 residues. Germline-derived CDR1 and CDR2 are NSQYPW and LRSPGD (reference sequence). CDR3 residues: CTCSVPGLDTQYF. The CDR3 DNA, read in part, is TGCACCTGCAGTGTCCCGGGACTAGAC.

Of note for this clone: Germline and genes: mouse. The read is 4 residues too short to cover the CDR3 end, so that end is filled in from the germline J gene. The V call is TRBV1, the J call TRBJ2-1; the match to TRBD2 covers 10 bases. Losses at the gene ends were 2 bases for V and 6 bases for J; bases not matched to a gene: 4. Germline lookup yields CDR1 NSQYPW and CDR2 LRSPGD (reference sequence). This CDR3 contains 15 residues. The sequenced CDR3 bases are TGCACCTGCAGTGCACAACTGGGGGGGGGTGCT. Its protein is CTCSAQLGGGA. From start to end, the CDR3 is CTCSAQLGGGAEQFF.

This clone has only a few counts. The gene symbols are mouse symbols. Read coverage stops 4 residues before the CDR3 terminus; the germline J gene supplies the remainder. The chain joins TRBV14 to TRBJ2-5, with D possibly matching TRBD2 (6 bases). V was shortened by 4 bases and J by 1 base, with 7 bases between the two germline ends. There are 13 residues in the CDR3. Germline V lookup: CDR1 SGHDT, CDR2 FRDEAV. The sequenced part of the CDR3 DNA is TGTGCCAGCAGTCACTGGGACCAAGAC. It encodes CASSHWDQD. In full, the CDR3 is CASSHWDQDTQYF. Full variable domain (missing parts from reference TRBV14 and TRBJ2-5): EAGVTQSPRYAVLQEGQAVSFWCDPISGHDTLYWYQQPRDQGPQLLVYFRDEAVIDNSQLPSDRFSAVRPKGTNSTLKIQSAKQGDTATYLCASSHWDQDTQYFGPGTRLLVL.

Details on this clone: Mouse gene names apply. With the read ending 4 residues before the CDR3 end, the germline J gene is used to fill in that end. The chain links TRBV13-1 to TRBJ1-1; 9 bases are a match to TRBD1. V was clipped by 4 bases and J by 2 bases; unmatched bases: 3. The CDR3 is 14 residues long. CDR1 NSHNY and CDR2 SYGAGN come from the germline V gene. CDR3 sequence reads: CASSHRGRNTEVFF. CDR3 bases read: TGTGCCAGCAGTCACAGGGGGCGCAACACA.

For this clone: The listed genes are named as in mouse. The read is 4 residues too short to cover the CDR3 end, so that end is filled in from the germline J gene. Different DNA sequences within this sample yield the same CDR3. The V and J genes are TRBV13-1 and TRBJ1-2, with TRBD1 identical over 10 bases. V lost 4 bases, J lost 4 bases, and 4 bases stayed unmatched. Looked up from germline, CDR1 is NSHNY and CDR2 is SYGAGN. The CDR3 is 14 residues long. The part of the CDR3 DNA that was read is TGTGCCAGCAGTCGACAGGGGGCTGTCTCC. It yields the protein CASSRQGAVS. In full, the CDR3 reads CASSRQGAVSDYTF.

This clone has just a few counts. Gene names and germline match the mouse. CDR3 DNA, as far as it was read: TGTGCCAGCAGGGGGACTGGGGTGGCT. Amino acids: CASRGTGVA. The CDR3 in full is CASRGTGVAEQFF. The chain employs TRBV5 and TRBJ2-1; 10 nucleotides match TRBD2. The read ends 4 residues before the CDR3 terminus; that terminus is restored from the germline J gene. The CDR3 spans 13 residues. Germline V gene lookup returns CDR1 LGHNA and CDR2 YNLKQL (reference sequence).

This clone was seen a handful of times. The genes are named according to mouse. The CDR3 is cut off 4 residues early in the read; its end comes from the germline J gene. The V and J genes are TRBV19 and TRBJ2-2, with D possibly matching TRBD2 (6 bases). V lost 4 bases, J lost 0 bases, and 10 bases lay in between. This CDR3 region has 15 residues. CDR1 is FNHDT, CDR2 SITEND, per germline (reference sequence). The covered CDR3 bases are TGTGCCAGCAGTCCCATGGGGGCAAACACCGGG. Translation gives CASSPMGANTG. The entire CDR3 protein is CASSPMGANTGQLYF.

Details on this clone: Any gene name here is a mouse gene name. The sequenced fragment ends 4 residues before the CDR3 boundary, so the rest is inferred from the germline J gene. Other nucleotide sequences in the sample specify the same CDR3. The chain couples TRBV13-1 to TRBJ1-2; 9 bases map to TRBD1. In germline, CDR1 is NSHNY, CDR2 SYGAGN. This CDR3 is 15 amino acids long. V lost 1 base to trimming and J lost 0 bases; unmatched junction nucleotides: 1. CDR3: CASSDRTGANSDYTF. The part of the CDR3 DNA that was read is TGTGCCAGCAGTGATCGGACAGGGGCAAACTCC.

This clone was counted between two and nine times. Gene names and germline refer to mouse. The read finishes 4 residues shy of the CDR3 end, and the germline J gene is used to complete it. The chain has TRBV13-1 and TRBJ1-1; 7 bases map to TRBD1. CDR1 and CDR2 (germline): NSHNY, SYGAGN. The trim removed 3 bases at V and 1 base at J, leaving 3 bases unmatched. CDR3 length: 14 residues. This CDR3 is CASSVGTENTEVFF. CDR3 bases read: TGTGCCAGCAGTGTCGGGACAGAAAACACA.

Remarks on this clone: Gene names and germline refer to mouse. The read falls 4 residues short of the CDR3 end, and the missing part is taken from the germline J gene. V is TRBV13-1 and J is TRBJ2-1; weak D call: TRBD1 (6 bases). Germline V gene sequence: CDR1 NSHNY, CDR2 SYGAGN. The CDR3 runs 12 residues. The covered CDR3 bases are TGTGCCAGCAGTGCCAGGGGAGCT. It translates to CASSARGA. The entire CDR3 is CASSARGAEQFF.